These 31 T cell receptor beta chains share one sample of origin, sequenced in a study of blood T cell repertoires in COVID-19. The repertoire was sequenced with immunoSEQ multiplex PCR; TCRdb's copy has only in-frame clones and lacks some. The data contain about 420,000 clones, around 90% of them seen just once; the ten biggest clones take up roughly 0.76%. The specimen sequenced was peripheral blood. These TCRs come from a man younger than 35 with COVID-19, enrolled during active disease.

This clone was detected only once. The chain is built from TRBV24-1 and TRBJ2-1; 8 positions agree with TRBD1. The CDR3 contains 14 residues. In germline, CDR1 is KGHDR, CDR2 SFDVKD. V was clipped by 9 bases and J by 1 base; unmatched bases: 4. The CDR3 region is CATSQGESYNEQFF. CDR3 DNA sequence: TGTGCCACCTCACAGGGGGAATCCTACAATGAGCAGTTCTTC.

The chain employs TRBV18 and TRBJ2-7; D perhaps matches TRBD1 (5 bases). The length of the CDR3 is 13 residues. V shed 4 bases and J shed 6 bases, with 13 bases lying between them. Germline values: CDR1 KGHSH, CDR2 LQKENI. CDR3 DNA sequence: TGTGCCAGCTCACTGGGGCCGATCCGCGAGCAGTACTTC. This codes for CASSLGPIREQYF. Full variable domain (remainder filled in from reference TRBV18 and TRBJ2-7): NAGVMQNPRHLVRRRGQEARLRCSPMKGHSHVYWYRQLPEEGLKFMVYLQKENIIDESGMPKERFSAEFPKEGPSILRIQQVVRGDSAAYFCASSLGPIREQYFGPGTRLTVT.

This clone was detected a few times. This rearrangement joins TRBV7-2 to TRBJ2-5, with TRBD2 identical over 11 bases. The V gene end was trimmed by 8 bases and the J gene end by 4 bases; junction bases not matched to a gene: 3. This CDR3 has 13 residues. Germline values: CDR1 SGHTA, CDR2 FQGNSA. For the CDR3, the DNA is TGTGCCAGCCACCTAGCGGGGGGAGAGACCCAGTACTTC. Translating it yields CASHLAGGETQYF.

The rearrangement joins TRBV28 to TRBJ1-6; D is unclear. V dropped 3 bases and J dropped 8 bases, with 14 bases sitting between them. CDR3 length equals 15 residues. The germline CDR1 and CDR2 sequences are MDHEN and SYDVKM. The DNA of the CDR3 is TGTGCCAGCAGTTTCACCGGGGATAGGGATTCACCCCTCCACTTT. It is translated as CASSFTGDRDSPLHF.

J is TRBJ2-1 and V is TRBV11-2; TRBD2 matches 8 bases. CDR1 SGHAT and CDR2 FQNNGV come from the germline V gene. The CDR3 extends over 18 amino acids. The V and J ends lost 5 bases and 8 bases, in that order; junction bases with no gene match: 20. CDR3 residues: CASSPRKSASGSWDEQFF. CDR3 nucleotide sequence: TGTGCCAGCAGCCCGCGGAAGTCGGCGAGCGGGAGTTGGGATGAGCAGTTCTTC.

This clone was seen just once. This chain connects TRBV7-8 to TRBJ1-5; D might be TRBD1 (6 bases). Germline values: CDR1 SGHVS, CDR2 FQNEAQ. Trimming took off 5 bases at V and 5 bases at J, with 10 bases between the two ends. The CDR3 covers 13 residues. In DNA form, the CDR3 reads TGTGCCAGCAGCCCCCAGGGGTATCAGCCCCAGCATTTT. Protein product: CASSPQGYQPQHF.

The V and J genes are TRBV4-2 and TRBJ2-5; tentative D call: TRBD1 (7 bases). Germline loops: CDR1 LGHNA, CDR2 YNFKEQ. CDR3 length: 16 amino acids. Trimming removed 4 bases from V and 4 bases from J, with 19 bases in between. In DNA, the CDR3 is TGTGCCAGCAGCCCTTCCCAGGGGGGAAGGCCAGAGACCCAGTACTTC. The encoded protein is CASSPSQGGRPETQYF.

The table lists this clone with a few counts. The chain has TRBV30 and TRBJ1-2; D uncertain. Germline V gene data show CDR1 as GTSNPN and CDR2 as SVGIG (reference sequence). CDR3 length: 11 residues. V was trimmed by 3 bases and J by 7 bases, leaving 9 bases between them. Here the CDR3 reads CAWRASGGYTF. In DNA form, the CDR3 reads TGTGCCTGGAGGGCCTCGGGTGGCTACACCTTC.

The CDR3, as DNA: TGTGCCACCAGCGCCCAGTACACAGATACGCAGTATTTT. Residues: CATSAQYTDTQYF. The rearrangement links TRBV15 to TRBJ2-3; the D is unclear. Germline CDR1 reads LNHNV; CDR2 reads YYDKDF (reference sequence). The V end lost 5 bases, the J end lost 2 bases, and 8 bases lay between the germline ends. The CDR3 consists of 13 residues.

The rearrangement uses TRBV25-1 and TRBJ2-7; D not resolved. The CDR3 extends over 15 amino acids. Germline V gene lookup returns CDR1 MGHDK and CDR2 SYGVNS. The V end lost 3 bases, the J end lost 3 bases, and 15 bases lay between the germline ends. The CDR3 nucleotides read TGTGCCAGCAGTGACAACAGTCTTTCGATCTACGAGCAGTACTTC. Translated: CASSDNSLSIYEQYF.

The DNA of the CDR3 is TGTGCCACCGGACAGGGAAGCAATCAGCCCCAGCATTTT. Its protein product is CATGQGSNQPQHF. V gene TRBV18 combines with J gene TRBJ1-5, with 8 bases aligning to TRBD1. Germline V CDR1 and CDR2: KGHSH, LQKENI. V lost 10 bases and J lost 1; bases outside the gene matches: 3. The CDR3 covers 13 residues.

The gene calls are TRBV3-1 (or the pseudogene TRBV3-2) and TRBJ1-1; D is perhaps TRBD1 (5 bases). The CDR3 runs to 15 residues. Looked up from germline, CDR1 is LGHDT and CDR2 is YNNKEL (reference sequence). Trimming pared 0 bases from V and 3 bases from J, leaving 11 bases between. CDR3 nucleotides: TGTGCCAGCAGCCAAGATTCCGGGGGGTACACTGAAGCTTTCTTT. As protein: CASSQDSGGYTEAFF.

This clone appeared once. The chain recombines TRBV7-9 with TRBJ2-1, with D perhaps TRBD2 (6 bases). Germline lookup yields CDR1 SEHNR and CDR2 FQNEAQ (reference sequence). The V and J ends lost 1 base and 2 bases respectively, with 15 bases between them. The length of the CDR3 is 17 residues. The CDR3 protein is CASSLGKDSGAYNEQFF. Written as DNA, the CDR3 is TGTGCCAGCAGCTTAGGGAAAGATAGCGGAGCCTACAATGAGCAGTTCTTC.

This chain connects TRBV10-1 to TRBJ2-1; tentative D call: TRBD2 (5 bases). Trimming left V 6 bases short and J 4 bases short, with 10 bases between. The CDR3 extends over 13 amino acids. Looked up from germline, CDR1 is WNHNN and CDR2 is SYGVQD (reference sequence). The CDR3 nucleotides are TGCGCCAGCAGCGCGGACTTGTACAATGAGCAGTTCTTC. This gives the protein CASSADLYNEQFF.

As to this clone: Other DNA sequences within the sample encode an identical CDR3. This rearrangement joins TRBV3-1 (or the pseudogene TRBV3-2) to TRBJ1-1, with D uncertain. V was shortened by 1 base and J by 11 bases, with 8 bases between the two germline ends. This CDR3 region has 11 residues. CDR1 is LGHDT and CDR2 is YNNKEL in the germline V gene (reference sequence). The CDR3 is CASSQVGEAFF. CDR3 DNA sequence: TGTGCCAGCAGCCAAGTCGGGGAGGCTTTCTTT.

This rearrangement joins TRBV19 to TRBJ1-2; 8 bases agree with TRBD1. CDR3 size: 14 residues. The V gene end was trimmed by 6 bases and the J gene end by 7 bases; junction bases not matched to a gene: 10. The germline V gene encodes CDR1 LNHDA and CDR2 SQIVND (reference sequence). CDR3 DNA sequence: TGTGCCAGTAGATCGACGGACAGGGTCTTTGGCTACACCTTC. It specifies CASRSTDRVFGYTF.

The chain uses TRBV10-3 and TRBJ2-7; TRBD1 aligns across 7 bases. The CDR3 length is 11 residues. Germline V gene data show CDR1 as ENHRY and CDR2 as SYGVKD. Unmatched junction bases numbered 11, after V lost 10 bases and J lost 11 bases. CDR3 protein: CATLGDSRKYF. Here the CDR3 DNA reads TGTGCCACCCTTGGGGACAGCCGGAAGTACTTC.

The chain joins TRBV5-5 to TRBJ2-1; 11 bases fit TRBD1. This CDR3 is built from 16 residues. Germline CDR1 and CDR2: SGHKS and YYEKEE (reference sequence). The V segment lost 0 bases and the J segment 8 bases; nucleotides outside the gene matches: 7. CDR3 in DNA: TGTGCCAGCAGCTTGGCGTTGGGGACAGGGGGGGATGAGCAGTTCTTC. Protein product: CASSLALGTGGDEQFF.

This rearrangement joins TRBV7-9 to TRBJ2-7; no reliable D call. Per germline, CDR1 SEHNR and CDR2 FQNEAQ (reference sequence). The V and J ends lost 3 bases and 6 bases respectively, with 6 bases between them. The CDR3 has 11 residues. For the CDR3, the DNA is TGTGCCAGCAGCTTTGTATCCGAGCAGTACTTC. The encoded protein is CASSFVSEQYF.

CDR3 residues: CASSPEAGNTGELFF. As DNA, the CDR3 is TGTGCCAGCAGCCCCGAAGCGGGGAACACCGGGGAGCTGTTTTTT. The genes are TRBV7-2 and TRBJ2-2; D is perhaps TRBD2 (6 bases). V was clipped by 5 bases and J by 1 base, with 11 bases between them. This CDR3 region has 15 residues. CDR1 and CDR2 (germline): SGHTA, FQGNSA.

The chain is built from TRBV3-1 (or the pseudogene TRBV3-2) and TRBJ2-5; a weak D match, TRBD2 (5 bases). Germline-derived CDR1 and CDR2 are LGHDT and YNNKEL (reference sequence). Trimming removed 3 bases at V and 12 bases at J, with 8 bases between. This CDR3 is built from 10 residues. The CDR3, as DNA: TGTGCCAGCAGCCACGGGGAGAAGTACTTC. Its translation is CASSHGEKYF.

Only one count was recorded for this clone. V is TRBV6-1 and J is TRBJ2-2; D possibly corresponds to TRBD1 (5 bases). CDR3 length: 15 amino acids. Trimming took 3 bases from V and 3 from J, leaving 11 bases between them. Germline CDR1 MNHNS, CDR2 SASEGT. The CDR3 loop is CASSEPQGYTGELFF. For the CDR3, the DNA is TGTGCCAGCAGTGAGCCCCAGGGATACACCGGGGAGCTGTTTTTT.

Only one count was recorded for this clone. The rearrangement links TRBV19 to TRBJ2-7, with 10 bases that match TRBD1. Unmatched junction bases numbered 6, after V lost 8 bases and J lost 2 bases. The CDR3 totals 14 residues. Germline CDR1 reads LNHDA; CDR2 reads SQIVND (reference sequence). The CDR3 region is CASRPGQGTYEQYF. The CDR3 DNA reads TGTGCCAGTCGTCCGGGACAGGGGACCTACGAGCAGTACTTC.

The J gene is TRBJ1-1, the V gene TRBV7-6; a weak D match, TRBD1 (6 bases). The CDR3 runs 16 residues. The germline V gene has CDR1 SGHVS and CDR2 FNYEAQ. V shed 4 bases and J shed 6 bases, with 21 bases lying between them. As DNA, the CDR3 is TGTGCCAGCAGCTCGACCGTAAGCAACAGGGCGGCTGAAGCTTTCTTT. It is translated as CASSSTVSNRAAEAFF.

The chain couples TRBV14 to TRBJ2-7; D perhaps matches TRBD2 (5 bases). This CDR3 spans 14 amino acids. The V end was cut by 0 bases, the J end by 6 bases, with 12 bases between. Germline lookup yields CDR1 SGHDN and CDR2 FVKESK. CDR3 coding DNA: TGTGCCAGCAGCCAAGAGTCGGGATCCCGCGAGCAGTACTTC. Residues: CASSQESGSREQYF.

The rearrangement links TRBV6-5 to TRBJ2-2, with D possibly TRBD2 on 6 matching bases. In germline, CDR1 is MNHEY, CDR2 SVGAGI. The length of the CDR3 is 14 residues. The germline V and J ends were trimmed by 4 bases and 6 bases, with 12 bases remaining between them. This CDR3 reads CASSFLSGAGELFF. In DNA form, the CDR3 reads TGTGCCAGCAGTTTCTTATCGGGAGCCGGGGAGCTGTTTTTT.

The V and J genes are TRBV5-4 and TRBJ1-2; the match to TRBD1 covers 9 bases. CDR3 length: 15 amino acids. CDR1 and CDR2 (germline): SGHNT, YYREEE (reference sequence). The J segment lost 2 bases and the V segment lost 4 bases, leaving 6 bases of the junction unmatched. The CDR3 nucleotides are TGTGCCAGCAGCCCGGGACAGGGAAGGAACTATGGCTACACCTTC. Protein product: CASSPGQGRNYGYTF.

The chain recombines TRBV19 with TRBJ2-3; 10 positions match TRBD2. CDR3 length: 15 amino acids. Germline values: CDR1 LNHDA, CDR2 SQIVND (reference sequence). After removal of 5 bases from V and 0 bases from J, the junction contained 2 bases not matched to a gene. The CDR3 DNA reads TGTGCCAGTAGTGCACTAGCGGGGAGCACAGATACGCAGTATTTT. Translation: CASSALAGSTDTQYF.

CDR3 nucleotides: TGTGCCAGCAGCTTAGGTGCAGGTGAGAACACTGAAGCTTTCTTT. Translated: CASSLGAGENTEAFF. This chain joins TRBV7-9 and TRBJ1-1; D call uncertain. This CDR3 has 15 amino acids. The germline gives CDR1 SEHNR, CDR2 FQNEAQ (reference sequence). V dropped 1 base and J dropped 1 base, with 10 bases sitting between them.

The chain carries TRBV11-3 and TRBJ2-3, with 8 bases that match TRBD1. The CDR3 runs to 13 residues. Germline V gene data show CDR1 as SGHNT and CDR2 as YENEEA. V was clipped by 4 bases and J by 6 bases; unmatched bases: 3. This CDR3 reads CASSSGQGDTQYF. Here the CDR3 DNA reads TGTGCCAGCAGCTCCGGACAGGGCGATACGCAGTATTTT.

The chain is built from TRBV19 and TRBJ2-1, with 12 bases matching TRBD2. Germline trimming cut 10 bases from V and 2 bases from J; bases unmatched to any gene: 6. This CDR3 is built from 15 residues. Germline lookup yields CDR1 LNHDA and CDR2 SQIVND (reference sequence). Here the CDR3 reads CATRLAGDPYNEQFF. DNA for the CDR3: TGTGCCACTAGACTAGCGGGGGACCCCTACAATGAGCAGTTCTTC.